The 18 T cell receptor beta chains below were found in one sample sequenced in a study of T cell repertoires in cytomegalovirus infection. TCRdb itself ran the reads through MiXCR, one entry per CDR3 protein. The sample contains roughly 160,000 distinct CDR3 sequences, about a fifth of which appear only once. For these receptors, no antigen is known. Specimen: CD8+ T cells from cultured PBMCs, collected from culture after CMV antigen stimulation. Every receptor here comes from a human donor in good health (CMV status not recorded). Some clones in this sample may be carry-over from other donors' samples.

The table lists this clonotype with a few counts. The chain recombines TRBV6-5 with TRBJ1-6; TRBD1 aligns across 9 bases. With 5 bases clipped from V and 6 bases from J, the junction kept 8 bases outside the gene matches. The CDR3 is 16 residues long. Germline loops: CDR1 MNHEY, CDR2 SVGAGI. CDR3 DNA sequence: TGTGCCAGCAGTCTATATCGACAGGGGGGTAATTCACCCCTCCACTTT. This encodes CASSLYRQGGNSPLHF.

This clonotype was detected a few times. The chain carries TRBV7-9 and TRBJ1-4; D is unresolved. The CDR3 sequence is 12 residues long. V was shortened by 4 bases and J by 13 bases, with 13 bases between the two germline ends. The germline V gene encodes CDR1 SEHNR and CDR2 FQNEAQ (reference sequence). The CDR3 DNA reads as TGTGCCAGCAGCTCAGATGACACTCTACTGTTTTTT. Translated, it gives CASSSDDTLLFF.

The rearrangement links TRBV6-2 or TRBV6-3 to TRBJ2-7, with 7 bases lining up with TRBD1. Unmatched junction bases numbered 14, after V lost 0 bases and J lost 0 bases. Germline V gene data show CDR1 as MNHEY and CDR2 as SVGEGT. The CDR3 loop spans 19 amino acids. CDR3 nucleotides: TGTGCCAGCAGTTACTCGCCGGTCCCGGGACAGATGACCTCCTACGAGCAGTACTTC. Translated: CASSYSPVPGQMTSYEQYF.

This clonotype has more than one count but fewer than ten. This chain links TRBV12-3 or TRBV12-4 with TRBJ1-1; weak D call: TRBD1 (5 bases). Between the trimmed V and J ends, which lost 5 bases and 5 bases, there was a span of 18 bases. The CDR3 runs to 15 residues. The CDR3 reads CASSPPGHLTTEAFF. CDR3 in DNA: TGTGCCAGCAGTCCGCCCGGACACCTAACGACTGAAGCTTTCTTT.

The CDR3 spells CASSLNRMNTEAFF. The CDR3 bases are TGTGCCAGCAGTTTAAACCGGATGAACACTGAAGCTTTCTTT. The chain carries TRBV27 and TRBJ1-1; D gene unclear. Trimming left V 2 bases short and J 0 bases short, with 7 bases between. The CDR3 consists of 14 residues. CDR1 and CDR2 from the germline V gene are MNHEY and SMNVEV (reference sequence).

The V and J genes are TRBV7-6 and TRBJ1-2; D is perhaps TRBD1 (6 bases). This CDR3 spans 16 amino acids. CDR1 is SGHVS and CDR2 is FNYEAQ in the germline V gene. V shed 5 bases and J shed 4 bases, with 20 bases lying between them. The DNA of the CDR3 is TGTGCCAGCAGCCCCCTACGGACAGAGCCTGGCTATGGCTACACCTTC. The encoded protein is CASSPLRTEPGYGYTF.

This clonotype was seen once. The CDR3 sequence: CASSVTGLAGETQYF. The CDR3 DNA reads as TGTGCCAGCAGCGTAACGGGACTAGCAGGAGAGACCCAGTACTTC. The chain has TRBV7-2 and TRBJ2-5; TRBD2 agrees at 9 bases. The CDR3 sequence is 15 residues long. Trimming cost V 5 bases and J 4 bases; bases outside gene matches: 8. The germline gives CDR1 SGHTA, CDR2 FQGNSA.

This clonotype turned up a few times. This rearrangement joins TRBV7-3 to TRBJ2-7; D is undetermined. Germline-derived CDR1 and CDR2 are SGHTA and FQGTGA. The CDR3 sequence is 13 residues long. Trimming shortened V by 5 bases and J by 3 bases, and 11 bases separated the two germline ends. The CDR3 is CASSPGSRYEQYF. DNA for the CDR3: TGTGCCAGCAGCCCCGGCAGCCGCTACGAGCAGTACTTC.

This clonotype was detected a few times. The chain uses TRBV7-2 and TRBJ1-1, with D hard to call. Per germline, CDR1 SGHTA and CDR2 FQGNSA. Trimming removed 1 base from V and 0 bases from J, with 9 bases in between. This CDR3 region has 15 residues. CDR3 DNA sequence: TGTGCCAGCAGCTTAGAGGGAGAATTGAACACTGAAGCTTTCTTT. The encoded protein is CASSLEGELNTEAFF.

The chain links TRBV4-1 to TRBJ1-5, with D possibly being TRBD1 (5 bases). Looked up from germline, CDR1 is MGHRA and CDR2 is YSYEKL. The CDR3 runs 15 residues. Between the trimmed V and J ends, which lost 1 base and 7 bases, there was a span of 14 bases. CDR3 region: CASSQALGGGQPQHF. DNA of the CDR3: TGCGCCAGCAGCCAAGCATTGGGGGGTGGCCAGCCCCAGCATTTT.

This clonotype was counted between two and nine times. The gene calls are TRBV12-3 or TRBV12-4 and TRBJ1-2; D is perhaps TRBD1 (6 bases). V was clipped by 1 base and J by 6 bases, with 15 bases between them. The CDR3 sequence is 15 residues long. This chain's CDR3 is CASSLVGGAKDGYTF. The CDR3 region has the DNA TGTGCCAGCAGTTTAGTCGGGGGGGCAAAGGATGGCTACACCTTC.

This clonotype was detected a few times. The rearrangement joins TRBV7-2 to TRBJ2-1; D is unresolved. Trimming stripped 1 base from V and 8 bases from J, with 12 bases between. CDR1 SGHTA and CDR2 FQGNSA come from the germline V gene. The CDR3 is 14 amino acids. CDR3 sequence: CASSLVSSHDEQFF. As DNA, the CDR3 is TGTGCCAGCAGCTTAGTTTCCAGCCACGATGAGCAGTTCTTC.

The chain is built from TRBV7-9 and TRBJ1-1; weak D call: TRBD1 (5 bases). This CDR3 has 15 amino acids. The V gene lost 2 bases and the J gene lost 6 bases, with 16 bases spanning the gap. Germline CDR1 reads SEHNR; CDR2 reads FQNEAQ (reference sequence). This CDR3 is CASSLSYPGRAEAFF. CDR3 DNA: TGTGCCAGCAGCTTAAGTTACCCGGGCAGGGCTGAAGCTTTCTTT.

The chain uses TRBV6-2 or TRBV6-3 and TRBJ2-4, with TRBD1 identical over 10 bases. The CDR3 runs to 16 residues. The trim removed 5 bases at V and 0 bases at J, leaving 4 bases unmatched. CDR1 MNHEY and CDR2 SVGEGT come from the germline V gene. The CDR3 region is CASSKGQGGAKNIQYF. The CDR3 coding sequence is TGTGCCAGCAGTAAAGGACAGGGGGGAGCCAAAAACATTCAGTACTTC.

The chain links TRBV7-9 to TRBJ1-4, with 10 positions matching TRBD1. CDR3 length: 16 amino acids. Looked up from germline, CDR1 is SEHNR and CDR2 is FQNEAQ (reference sequence). The junction had 9 bases not matched to a gene; V was cut back by 5 bases and J by 6 bases. Here the CDR3 DNA reads TGTGCCAGCAGCCCCCCGCGGGGGACAGGGGATGAAAAACTGTTTTTT. Amino acids: CASSPPRGTGDEKLFF. Combining the CDR3 with reference TRBV7-9 and TRBJ1-4 gives the whole variable domain DTGVSQNPRHKITKRGQNVTFRCDPISEHNRLYWYRQTLGQGPEFLTYFQNEAQLEKSRLLSDRFSAERPKGSFSTLEIQRTEQGDSAMYLCASSPPRGTGDEKLFFGSGTQLSVL.

The DNA for the CDR3 is TGTGCCAGCAGTTCCCCTGGGAAGCCCCAGCATTTT. Its translation: CASSSPGKPQHF. The J gene is TRBJ1-5, the V gene TRBV27; D unresolved. V was shortened by 4 bases and J by 8 bases, with 9 bases between the two germline ends. The CDR3 contains 12 residues. The germline CDR1 and CDR2 sequences are MNHEY and SMNVEV (reference sequence).

V and J are TRBV28 and TRBJ2-7, with D uncertain. CDR3 length: 15 residues. Per germline, CDR1 MDHEN and CDR2 SYDVKM. V lost 5 bases and J lost 7, with 21 bases in between. CDR3 coding DNA: TGTGCCAGCAGTCCCGTGGTAGGCCTTCACGGAGAGCAGTACTTC. Translating it yields CASSPVVGLHGEQYF.

A few counts support this clonotype. J is TRBJ2-7 and V is TRBV27; no reliable D call. Between the trimmed V and J ends, which lost 0 bases and 4 bases, there was a span of 13 bases. Germline CDR1 reads MNHEY; CDR2 reads SMNVEV (reference sequence). The CDR3 extends over 15 amino acids. CDR3 in DNA: TGTGCCAGCAGTTTATCGGCAAAGGGTGTGTACGAGCAGTACTTC. The encoded protein is CASSLSAKGVYEQYF.